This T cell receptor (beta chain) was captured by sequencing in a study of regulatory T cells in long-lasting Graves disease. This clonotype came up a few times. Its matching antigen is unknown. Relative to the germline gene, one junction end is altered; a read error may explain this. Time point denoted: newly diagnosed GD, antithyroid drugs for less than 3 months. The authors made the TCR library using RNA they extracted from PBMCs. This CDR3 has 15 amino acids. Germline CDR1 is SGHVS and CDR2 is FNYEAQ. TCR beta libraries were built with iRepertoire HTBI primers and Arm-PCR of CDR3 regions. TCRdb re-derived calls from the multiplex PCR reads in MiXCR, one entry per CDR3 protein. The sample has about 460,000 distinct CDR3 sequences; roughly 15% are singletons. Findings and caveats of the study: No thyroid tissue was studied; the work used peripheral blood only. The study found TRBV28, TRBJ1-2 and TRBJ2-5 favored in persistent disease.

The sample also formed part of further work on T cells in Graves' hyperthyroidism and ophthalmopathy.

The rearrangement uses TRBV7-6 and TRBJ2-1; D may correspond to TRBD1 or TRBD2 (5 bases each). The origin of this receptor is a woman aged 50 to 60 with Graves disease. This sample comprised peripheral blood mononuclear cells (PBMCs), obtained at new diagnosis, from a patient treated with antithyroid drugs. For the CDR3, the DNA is TGTGGGGCCCCTTCCGGGACCACCTCCTACAGTGAGCAGTTCTTC. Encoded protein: CGAPSGTTSYSEQFF.